This T cell receptor beta chain came from a study of T cells after yellow fever vaccination. Unmatched junction bases numbered 2, after V lost 5 bases and J lost 4 bases. In germline, CDR1 is SGHRS, CDR2 YFSETQ. The CDR3 spans 14 residues. This clonotype has more than one count but fewer than ten. In TCRdb, the 5' RACE reads were re-called with MiXCR into one record per CDR3 protein. The sample has around 150,000 distinct CDR3 sequences, approximately 6.8% seen once. This TCR was recovered from a young man who received the YFV17D yellow fever vaccine. The V gene is TRBV5-1, the J gene TRBJ2-1; 11 bases map to TRBD2. The sample in question was CD4+ T cells sorted from PBMCs, obtained about 5 days after the first yellow fever vaccination. This chain's CDR3 is CASRTSGAYNEQFF. In nucleotides, the CDR3 is TGCGCCAGCAGGACTAGCGGGGCTTACAATGAGCAGTTCTTC.